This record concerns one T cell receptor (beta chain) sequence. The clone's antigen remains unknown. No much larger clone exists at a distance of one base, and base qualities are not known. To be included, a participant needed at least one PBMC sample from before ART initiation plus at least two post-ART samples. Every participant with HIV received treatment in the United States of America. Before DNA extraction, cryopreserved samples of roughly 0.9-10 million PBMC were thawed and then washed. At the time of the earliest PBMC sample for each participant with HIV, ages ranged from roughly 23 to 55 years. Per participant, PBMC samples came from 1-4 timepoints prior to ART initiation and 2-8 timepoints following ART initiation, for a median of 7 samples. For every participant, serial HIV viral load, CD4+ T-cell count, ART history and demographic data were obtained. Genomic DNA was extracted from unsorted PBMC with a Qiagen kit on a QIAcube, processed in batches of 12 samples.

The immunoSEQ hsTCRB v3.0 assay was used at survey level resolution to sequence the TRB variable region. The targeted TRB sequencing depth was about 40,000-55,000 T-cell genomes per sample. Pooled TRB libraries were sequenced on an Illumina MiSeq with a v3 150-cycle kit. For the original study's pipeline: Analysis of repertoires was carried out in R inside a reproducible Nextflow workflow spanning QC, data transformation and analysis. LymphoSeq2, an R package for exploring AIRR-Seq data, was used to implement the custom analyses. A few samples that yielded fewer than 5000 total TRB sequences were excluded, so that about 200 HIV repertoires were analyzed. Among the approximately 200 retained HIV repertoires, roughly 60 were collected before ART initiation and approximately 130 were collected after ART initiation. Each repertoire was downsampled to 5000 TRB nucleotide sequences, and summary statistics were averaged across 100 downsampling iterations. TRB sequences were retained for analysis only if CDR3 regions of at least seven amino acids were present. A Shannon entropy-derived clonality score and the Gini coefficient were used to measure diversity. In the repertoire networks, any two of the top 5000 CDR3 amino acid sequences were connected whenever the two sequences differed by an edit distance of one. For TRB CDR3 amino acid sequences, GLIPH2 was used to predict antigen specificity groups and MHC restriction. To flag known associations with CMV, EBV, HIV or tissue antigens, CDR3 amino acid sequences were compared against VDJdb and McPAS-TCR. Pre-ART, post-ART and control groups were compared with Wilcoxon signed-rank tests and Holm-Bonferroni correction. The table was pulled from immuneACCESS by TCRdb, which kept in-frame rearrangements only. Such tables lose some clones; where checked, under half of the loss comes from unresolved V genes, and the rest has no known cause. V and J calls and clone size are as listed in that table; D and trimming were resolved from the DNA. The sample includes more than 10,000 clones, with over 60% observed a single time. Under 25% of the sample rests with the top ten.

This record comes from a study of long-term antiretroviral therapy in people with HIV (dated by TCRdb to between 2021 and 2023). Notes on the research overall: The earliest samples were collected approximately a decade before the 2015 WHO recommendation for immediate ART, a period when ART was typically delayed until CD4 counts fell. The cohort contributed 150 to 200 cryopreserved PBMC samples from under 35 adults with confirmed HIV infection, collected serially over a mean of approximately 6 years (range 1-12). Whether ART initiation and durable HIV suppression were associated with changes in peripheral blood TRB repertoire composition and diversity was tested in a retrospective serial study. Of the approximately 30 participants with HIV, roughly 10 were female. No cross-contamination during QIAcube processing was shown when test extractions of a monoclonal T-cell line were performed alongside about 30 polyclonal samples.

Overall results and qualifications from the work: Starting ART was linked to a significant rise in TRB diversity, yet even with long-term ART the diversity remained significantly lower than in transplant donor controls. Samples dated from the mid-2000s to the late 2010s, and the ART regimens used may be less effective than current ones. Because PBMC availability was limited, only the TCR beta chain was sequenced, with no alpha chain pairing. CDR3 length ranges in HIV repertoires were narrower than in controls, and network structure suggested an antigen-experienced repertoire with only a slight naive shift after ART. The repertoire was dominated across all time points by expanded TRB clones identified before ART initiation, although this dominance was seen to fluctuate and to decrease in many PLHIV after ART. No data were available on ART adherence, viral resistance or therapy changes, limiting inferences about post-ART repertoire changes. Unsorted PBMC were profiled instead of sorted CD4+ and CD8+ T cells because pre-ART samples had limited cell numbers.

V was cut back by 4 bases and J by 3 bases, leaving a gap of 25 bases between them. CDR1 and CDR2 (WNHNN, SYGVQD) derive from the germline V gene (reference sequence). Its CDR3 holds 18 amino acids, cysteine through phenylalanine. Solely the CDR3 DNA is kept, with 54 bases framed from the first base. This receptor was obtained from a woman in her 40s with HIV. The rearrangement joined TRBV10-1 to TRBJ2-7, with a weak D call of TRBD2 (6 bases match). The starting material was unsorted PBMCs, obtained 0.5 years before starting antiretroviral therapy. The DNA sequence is TGCGCCAGCAGTGGATTCCGACTAGTTGGCTCGGGTCTCTACGAGCAGTACTTC. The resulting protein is CASSGFRLVGSGLYEQYF.